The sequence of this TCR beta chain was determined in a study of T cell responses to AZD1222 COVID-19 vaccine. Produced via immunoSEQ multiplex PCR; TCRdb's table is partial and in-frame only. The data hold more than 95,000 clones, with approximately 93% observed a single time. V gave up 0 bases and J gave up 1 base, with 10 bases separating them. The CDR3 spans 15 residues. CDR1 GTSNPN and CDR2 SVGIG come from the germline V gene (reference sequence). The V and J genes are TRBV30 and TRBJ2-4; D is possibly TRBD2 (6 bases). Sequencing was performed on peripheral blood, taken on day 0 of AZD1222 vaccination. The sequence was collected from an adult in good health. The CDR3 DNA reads TGTGCCTGGAGTGTTGGAGGGCTGGCCAAAAACATTCAGTACTTC. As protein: CAWSVGGLAKNIQYF.